The clone carrying this TCR beta chain was recorded a few times. Its matching antigen is unknown. The germline V gene has CDR1 SGHTA and CDR2 FQGTGA. The CDR3 runs 15 residues. Trimming took 5 bases from V and 0 from J, leaving 13 bases between them. The sample originates from a study of T cells after yellow fever vaccination. General study results and limits: The booster response re-showed most primary clones: 95% to 96% CD4, 88% CD8. Contaminating bulk clonotypes could be abundant in FACS-sorted repertoires. A secondary response was less intense yet reached its peak sooner, at day 5 versus 15.

TCR cDNA, made by 5'RACE template switching, carried an added universal primer site and UMIs. TCRdb re-analysed the 5' RACE reads in MiXCR, keeping a single row per CDR3 protein. The repertoire consists of 300,000 or so distinct CDR3 sequences, with 8.1% occurring once and the leading ten covering roughly 15%. The specimen comprised PBMCs, sampled roughly 45 days after the first yellow fever vaccination. V usage is TRBV7-3 and J usage is TRBJ1-1, with D possibly matching TRBD1 (6 bases). The receptor was derived from a man aged 18 to 35 who received the YFV17D yellow fever vaccine. The DNA of the CDR3 is TGTGCCAGCAGCCCACAGGGCCCCCTGAACACTGAAGCTTTCTTT. Translation gives CASSPQGPLNTEAFF.